This record looks at one T cell receptor (beta chain) sequence and its context. What it binds is unknown. This sample was included in a study of graft-versus-host responses after intestinal transplantation. Notes on the study in general: Present in recipient marrow, GvH clones included some that appeared first in ileum or blood.

CDR3 length: 17 amino acids. J lost 1 base, V lost 1 base, and 5 bases had no gene match. CDR1 is KGHSH and CDR2 is LQKENI in the germline V gene. Repertoires were generated with immunoSEQ multiplex PCR, while TCRdb's copy carries only in-frame clones and drops some. The sample contains tens of thousands of clones, 91% of which appear only once. Sequenced here: unstimulated CD4+ T cells sorted from spleen or lymph node cells, sampled before intestinal transplant. The receptor's source is a human donor who received an intestinal transplant. The chain combines TRBV18 with TRBJ2-3; 10 bases fit TRBD2. CDR3 in DNA: TGTGCCAGCTCACCACGGAATCTAGCGGGGGGCACAGATACGCAGTATTTT. Amino acids: CASSPRNLAGGTDTQYF.